This TCR beta chain was documented in a study of cytomegalovirus exposure and HLA in healthy donors. Study-level points and caveats: Researchers counted 164 TCR beta chains as cytomegalovirus-associated. A later analysis linked some 18,000 TCR beta sequences to HLA alleles at 0.05 false discovery rate. Reportedly, cytomegalovirus status was diagnosed with high sensitivity and specificity.

Use of 60 Vbeta and 13 Jbeta primers characterized the PCR. Produced via immunoSEQ multiplex PCR; TCRdb's table is partial and in-frame only. Of over 100,000 clones listed, about 75% are singletons. The CDR3 sequence is 13 residues long. V was pared by 2 bases and J by 7 bases, with 11 bases between. Germline-derived CDR1 and CDR2 are MNHEY and SMNVEV (reference sequence). Points on this clone: Antigen: not known.

The rearrangement uses TRBV27 and TRBJ1-2; perhaps TRBD1 as D (5 bases). The clonotype was recovered from a man aged 55 to 70 in good health and CMV-seropositive. Sequencing was done on a sample of PBMCs. CDR3 nucleotide sequence: TGTGCCAGCAGTTTACCAGGGTTTTTTGGCTACACCTTC. Translating it yields CASSLPGFFGYTF.